Below, one T cell receptor beta chain is given with its context. The target antigen is unknown. From germline, CDR1 is SEHNR and CDR2 FQNEAQ (reference sequence). The V and J ends lost 2 bases and 1 base respectively, with 11 bases between them. This CDR3 spans 15 amino acids. The entry originates in a study of Ad26.COV2.S vaccination and SARS-CoV-2 variants. Described treatment: some 20 received Ad26.COV2.S at low or high dose, single or two shots; about 5 received placebo; per-sample allocation not given. Material that was analyzed had been drawn on day 63 after the first vaccine or placebo injection. Measured with immunoSEQ multiplex PCR; TCRdb has only the in-frame clones, and not every one. Among fewer than 500,000 clones listed, 80% to 90% were seen once. Study-level findings and limits: Substantial breadth in spike-specific CD8+ and CD4+ T cell responses was reportedly seen after vaccination.

This clonotype was obtained from a person aged 18-60 years who received the Ad26.COV2.S COVID-19 vaccine or a placebo. V and J are TRBV7-9 and TRBJ1-1; D is unresolved. Sequencing used peripheral blood, obtained in a trial of Ad26.COV2.S vaccine versus placebo. DNA of the CDR3: TGTGCCAGCAGCTTAAGTAGGTTACAGAACACTGAAGCTTTCTTT. This sequence encodes CASSLSRLQNTEAFF.